The T cell receptor beta chain under discussion was sequenced for a study of cytomegalovirus exposure and HLA in healthy donors. Whole-study results and caveats: Some public TCRs appeared in many individuals, while most sequences were rare. Cytomegalovirus-associated status was assigned to 164 TCR beta chains. The classifier was said to identify cytomegalovirus status with high specificity and sensitivity. Clusters of TCRs from the first cohort tended to co-occur in the 130 or so validation repertoires (as a later analysis found).

On this clone itself: Its antigen remains unknown.

The V segment lost 6 bases and the J segment 2 bases; nucleotides outside the gene matches: 4. The CDR3 length is 14 residues. Germline V gene lookup returns CDR1 MNHEY and CDR2 SVGAGI. Profiling relied on immunoSEQ multiplex PCR, and the TCRdb table lists in-frame clones only, not all of them. The data contain approximately 300,000 clones, about nine tenths of them singletons. This TCR came from a woman in her 30s in good health and CMV-seropositive. V and J are TRBV6-5 and TRBJ1-5; TRBD1 matches 7 bases. Specimen: PBMCs. The CDR3 DNA sequence: TGTGCCAGCAGCGTCGGACAGGGCAATCAGCCCCAGCATTTT. Encoded protein: CASSVGQGNQPQHF.